Listed below are T cell receptor beta chains from one sample, sequenced in a study of blood T cell repertoires in COVID-19. The repertoire was sequenced with immunoSEQ multiplex PCR; TCRdb's copy has only in-frame clones and lacks some. The sample lists 60,000 to 75,000 clones; approximately 70% were seen once. The specimen sequenced was PBMCs or T cells enriched from blood (not recorded which). Source of these receptors: a woman aged 55-75 years who had been exposed to COVID-19. The CDR3 runs from the conserved cysteine through the conserved F or W. D genes are given only for firm matches. The listing skips clone size in some rows; elsewhere it reads once, few, many or a size class.

abundance	j_gene	v_gene	d_gene	CDR3aa	CDR3nt
once	TRBJ1-5	TRBV28	-	CASSFLHQPQHF	TGTGCCAGCAGTTTTCTTCATCAGCCCCAGCATTTT
-	TRBJ1-5	TRBV6-5	-	CASSPGHHSNQPQHF	TGTGCCAGCAGCCCGGGACACCATAGCAATCAGCCCCAGCATTTT
-	TRBJ1-6	TRBV7-9	TRBD1	CASSFRTGDPVMNSPLHF	TGTGCCAGCAGCTTCCGGACAGGTGACCCTGTAATGAATTCACCCCTCCACTTT
-	TRBJ1-5	TRBV28	-	CASSLGTNLYSNQPQHF	TGTGCCAGCAGTTTAGGGACAAACCTTTATAGCAATCAGCCCCAGCATTTT
many	TRBJ1-6	TRBV27	-	CASSLLSDSPLHF	TGTGCCAGCAGTTTATTATCTGATTCACCCCTCCACTTT
few	TRBJ1-5	TRBV7-2	-	CASSSVPSNQPQHF	TGTGCCAGCAGCTCCGTTCCTAGCAATCAGCCCCAGCATTTT
-	TRBJ1-5	TRBV5-1	TRBD1	CASSPGQGALGNQPQHF	TGCGCCAGCAGCCCGGGACAGGGGGCCCTAGGGAATCAGCCCCAGCATTTT
few	TRBJ1-6	TRBV10-3	-	CAITNAQGQNSPLHF	TGTGCCATAACTAACGCACAGGGCCAAAATTCACCCCTCCACTTT
-	TRBJ1-1	TRBV4-3	TRBD1	CASSQDAGGTEAFF	TGCGCCAGCAGCCAAGATGCAGGGGGCACTGAAGCTTTCTTT
few	TRBJ2-1	TRBV7-6	TRBD2	CASSFLLAGGANEQFF	TGTGCCAGCAGCTTTCTACTAGCGGGAGGTGCTAATGAGCAGTTCTTC
once	TRBJ2-4	TRBV6-5	TRBD1	CASSPDRVNQYF	TGTGCCAGCAGTCCCGACAGGGTTAATCAGTACTTC
-	TRBJ1-2	TRBV4-1	-	CASSQDWTRGDGYTF	TGCGCCAGCAGCCAAGATTGGACCCGGGGGGATGGCTACACCTTC
many	TRBJ1-5	TRBV15	-	CATSWQGDNQPQHF	TGTGCCACCTCATGGCAGGGTGACAATCAGCCCCAGCATTTT
-	TRBJ2-1	TRBV3-1/TRBV3-2	-	CASSQDFIGARTRDNEQFF	TGTGCCAGCAGCCAAGATTTCATAGGAGCCCGGACACGGGACAATGAGCAGTTCTTC
-	TRBJ2-7	TRBV19	TRBD1	CASSDRDRKRYEQYF	TGTGCCAGTAGTGACCGGGACAGGAAGCGGTACGAGCAGTACTTC
-	TRBJ1-2	TRBV24-1	-	CATSDSSKTGNYGYTF	TGTGCCACCAGTGATTCATCAAAGACAGGAAACTATGGCTACACCTTC
many	TRBJ1-5	TRBV9	-	CASSVGENQPQHF	TGTGCCAGCAGCGTAGGGGAGAATCAGCCCCAGCATTTT
few	TRBJ1-1	TRBV4-3	-	CASSQASGMNTEAFF	TGCGCCAGCAGCCAAGCCTCAGGTATGAACACTGAAGCTTTCTTT
few	TRBJ1-4	TRBV20-1	TRBD1	CSASPGGRDEKLFF	TGCAGTGCTAGTCCAGGGGGTAGGGATGAAAAACTGTTTTTT
-	TRBJ2-1	TRBV6-5	TRBD2	CASRVAGGNEQFF	TGTGCCAGCAGAGTGGCGGGAGGCAATGAGCAGTTCTTC
-	TRBJ2-2	TRBV3-1/TRBV3-2	TRBD1	CASSSGTAFYTGELFF	TGTGCCAGCAGCTCCGGGACAGCTTTTTACACCGGGGAGCTGTTTTTT
-	TRBJ2-3	TRBV5-1	-	CASSLDSSTDTQYF	TGCGCCAGCAGCTTGGATAGTAGCACAGATACGCAGTATTTT
-	TRBJ1-1	TRBV12-3/TRBV12-4	-	CASRLKNTEAFF	TGTGCCAGTAGACTGAAGAACACTGAAGCTTTCTTT
few	TRBJ1-2	TRBV5-4	TRBD1	CASSFDRGRRYTF	TGTGCCAGCAGCTTTGACAGGGGGCGCCGCTACACCTTC